The 8 T cell receptor beta chains given below trace back to one sample, sequenced in a study of CD8 T cells in ankylosing spondylitis. TCRdb reprocessed the 5' RACE reads via MiXCR and lists one record per CDR3 protein. The repertoire includes roughly 200,000 distinct CDR3 sequences, 25% to 30% of them detected once, and 6.6% sits in the top ten. The sequencing sample was made of blood, either unsorted or a sorted T cell fraction (not recorded which). These TCRs come from a male donor with ankylosing spondylitis or in good health (not recorded which).

This clonotype has more than one count but fewer than ten. The rearrangement uses TRBV20-1 and TRBJ1-2, with 8 nucleotides matching TRBD1. Losses at the gene ends were 1 base for V and 7 bases for J; bases not matched to a gene: 8. The CDR3 runs to 14 residues. Germline-derived CDR1 and CDR2 are DFQATT and SNEGSKA (reference sequence). The CDR3 coding sequence is TGCAGTGCTAGAGCGGTACAGGGGGGTAGTGGCTACACCTTC. It translates to CSARAVQGGSGYTF.

This clonotype was seen many times. The chain couples TRBV7-2 to TRBJ2-2; no definite D call. Germline V gives CDR1 SGHTA, CDR2 FQGNSA. The CDR3 extends over 15 amino acids. V lost 1 base and J 0 bases, leaving 6 bases between the germline ends. CDR3 amino acids: CASSLDHTNTGELFF. CDR3 nucleotide sequence: TGTGCCAGCAGCTTAGATCACACGAACACCGGGGAGCTGTTTTTT.

This clonotype appeared many times. This chain joins TRBV12-3 or TRBV12-4 and TRBJ2-7; D remains unclear. CDR3 size: 12 residues. The V and J ends lost 3 bases and 6 bases respectively, with 9 bases between them. The DNA for the CDR3 is TGTGCCAGCAGTTTGGTGTCTGGCGAGCAGTACTTC. It codes for CASSLVSGEQYF.

This sequence joins TRBV20-1 and TRBJ2-7, with D possibly being TRBD2 (6 bases). Per the germline V gene, CDR1 is DFQATT and CDR2 is SNEGSKA (reference sequence). This CDR3 spans 13 amino acids. Trimming removed 5 bases from V and 2 bases from J, with 13 bases in between. Here the CDR3 DNA reads TGCAGTGCTTCGCGGGAACGCCCCTACGAGCAGTACTTC. Protein: CSASRERPYEQYF.

As regards this clonotype: A much larger clone differs from this one at a single base, so this may be a read error. Because it lacks the conserved phenylalanine or tryptophan at the end, this CDR3 is likely a read error. The V gene is TRBV20-1, the J gene TRBJ2-1; 8 bases fit TRBD2. Germline V gene sequence: CDR1 DFQATT, CDR2 SNEGSKA (reference sequence). The CDR3 has 17 amino acids. Trimming cost V 3 bases and J 9 bases; bases outside gene matches: 19. The CDR3 region is CSARDLLSGRGGVEQFL. The CDR3 nucleotides read TGCAGTGCTAGGGACTTATTGAGCGGGAGAGGCGGGGTTGAGCAGTTCCTC.

The genes are TRBV20-1 and TRBJ2-7, with TRBD2 matching over 11 bases. The V gene's germline CDR1 is DFQATT and CDR2 SNEGSKA (reference sequence). The CDR3 sequence is 14 residues long. With 2 bases clipped from V and 3 bases from J, the junction kept 3 bases outside the gene matches. CDR3 amino acids: CSARTSGSNYEQYF. CDR3 DNA: TGCAGTGCTAGAACTAGCGGGAGTAACTACGAGCAGTACTTC.

This clonotype has a count of ten or more. The rearrangement joins TRBV4-1 to TRBJ1-4; D is unclear. V was cut by 0 bases and J by 7 bases, with 12 bases left in between. Germline-derived CDR1 and CDR2 are MGHRA and YSYEKL. The CDR3 is 15 amino acids. CDR3 nucleotide sequence: TGCGCCAGCAGCCAAGATGGAGGAGGCGGTGAAAAACTGTTTTTT. It specifies CASSQDGGGGEKLFF.

Worth noting for this clonotype: At one boundary the junction diverges from the germline segment, which might be a read error. As DNA, the CDR3 is TGTGCTAGCAGCTCAGGGGGTGAGACCCAGTACTTC. Translated, it gives CASSSGGETQYF. J is TRBJ2-5 and V is TRBV7-7; 7 positions agree with TRBD1. The CDR3 is made up of 12 amino acids. Germline loops: CDR1 SSHAT, CDR2 FNYEAQ (reference sequence).